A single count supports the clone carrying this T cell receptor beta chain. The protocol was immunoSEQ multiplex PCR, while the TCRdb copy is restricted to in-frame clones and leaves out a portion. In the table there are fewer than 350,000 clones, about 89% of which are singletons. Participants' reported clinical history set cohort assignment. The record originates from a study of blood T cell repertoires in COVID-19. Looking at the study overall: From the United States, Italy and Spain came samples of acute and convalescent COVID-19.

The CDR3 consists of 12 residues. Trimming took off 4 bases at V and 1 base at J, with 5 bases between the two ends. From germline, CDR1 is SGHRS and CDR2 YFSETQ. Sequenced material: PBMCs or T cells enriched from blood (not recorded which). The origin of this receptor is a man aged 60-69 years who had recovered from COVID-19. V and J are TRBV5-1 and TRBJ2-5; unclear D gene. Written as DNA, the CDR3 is TGCGCCAGCAGCGCGTCCCAAGAGACCCAGTACTTC. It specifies CASSASQETQYF.